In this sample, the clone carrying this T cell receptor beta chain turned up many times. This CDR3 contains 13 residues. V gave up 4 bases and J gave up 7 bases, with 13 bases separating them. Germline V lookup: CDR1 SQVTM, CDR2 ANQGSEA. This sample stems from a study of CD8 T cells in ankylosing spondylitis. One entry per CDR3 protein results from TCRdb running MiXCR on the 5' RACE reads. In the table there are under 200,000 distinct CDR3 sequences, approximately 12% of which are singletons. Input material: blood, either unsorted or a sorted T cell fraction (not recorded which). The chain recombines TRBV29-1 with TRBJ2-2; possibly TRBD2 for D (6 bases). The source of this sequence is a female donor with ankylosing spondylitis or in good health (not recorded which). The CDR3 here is CSVGRAQGGELFF. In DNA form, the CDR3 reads TGCAGCGTTGGGAGGGCGCAGGGCGGGGAGCTGTTTTTT.